A single sample is the source of the 17 T cell receptor beta chains below, sequenced in a study of PD-1 blockade in mismatch repair-deficient tumors. The assay was immunoSEQ multiplex PCR, and TCRdb's table has in-frame clones only and misses some. The data show some 120,000 clones, about nine tenths seen once. This material consisted of peripheral blood, taken approximately 72 weeks after starting pembrolizumab. These receptors came from an adult with mismatch repair-deficient cancer.

This chain connects TRBV4-1 to TRBJ2-5; D is perhaps TRBD1 (6 bases). The CDR3 consists of 16 residues. The V and J ends lost 2 bases and 5 bases respectively, with 18 bases between them. Germline assignment: CDR1 MGHRA and CDR2 YSYEKL. CDR3 bases: TGCGCCAGCAGCCAACTGTTTCTAGGGGGTAGGGAGACCCAGTACTTC. Amino acid sequence: CASSQLFLGGRETQYF.

This chain links TRBV4-1 with TRBJ2-2; TRBD2 aligns across 7 bases. Per germline, CDR1 MGHRA and CDR2 YSYEKL. After removal of 8 bases from V and 7 bases from J, the junction contained 13 bases not matched to a gene. This CDR3 has 15 amino acids. This chain's CDR3 is CASCAWEGRGGELFF. The CDR3 coding sequence is TGCGCCAGCTGTGCTTGGGAGGGCCGCGGCGGGGAGCTGTTTTTT.

The rearrangement uses TRBV25-1 and TRBJ2-1, with D tentatively TRBD1 or TRBD2 (5 bases each). The V and J ends lost 5 bases and 6 bases respectively, with 14 bases between them. This CDR3 is built from 14 residues. Looked up from germline, CDR1 is MGHDK and CDR2 is SYGVNS. CDR3 region: CASSRDTGANEQFF. The CDR3 bases are TGTGCCAGCAGTCGAGACACCGGGGCCAATGAGCAGTTCTTC.

Worth noting for this clone: The sample carries other DNA sequences with the same CDR3. CDR3 coding DNA: TGTGCCACCAGCAGAGACAATAGCAATCAGCCCCAGCATTTT. Translating gives CATSRDNSNQPQHF. This chain uses TRBV15 with TRBJ1-5; D not resolved. The germline CDR1 and CDR2 sequences are LNHNV and YYDKDF (reference sequence). V shed 0 bases and J shed 0 bases, with 3 bases lying between them. The CDR3 extends over 14 amino acids.

The chain joins TRBV11-2 to TRBJ2-7; 9 bases map to TRBD1. The germline V gene encodes CDR1 SGHAT and CDR2 FQNNGV. V lost 5 bases to trimming and J lost 5 bases; unmatched junction nucleotides: 16. This CDR3 has 17 amino acids. The chain's CDR3 is CASSQSIGTGKLHEQYF. In nucleotides, the CDR3 is TGTGCCAGCAGCCAATCGATAGGGACAGGGAAGTTACACGAGCAGTACTTC.

This chain uses TRBV28 with TRBJ2-1, with 12 nucleotides matching TRBD2. The CDR3 is 16 residues long. With V trimmed by 4 bases and J by 3 bases, 4 bases remained unmatched. Germline V gene lookup returns CDR1 MDHEN and CDR2 SYDVKM. This CDR3 is CASSSSGRANYNEQFF. The CDR3 coding sequence is TGTGCCAGCAGTTCTAGCGGGAGGGCTAACTACAATGAGCAGTTCTTC.

The rearrangement joins TRBV14 to TRBJ2-5, with 10 bases that match TRBD2. Germline assignment: CDR1 SGHDN and CDR2 FVKESK. This CDR3 has 16 amino acids. The trim removed 3 bases at V and 2 bases at J, leaving 6 bases unmatched. CDR3 bases: TGTGCCAGCAGCCACTTCGGACTAGCGGCTCAAGAGACCCAGTACTTC. Its translation: CASSHFGLAAQETQYF.

This sequence joins TRBV4-1 and TRBJ2-7; perhaps TRBD1 as D (5 bases). Trimming removed 4 bases at V and 2 bases at J, with 12 bases between. Germline V gene sequence: CDR1 MGHRA, CDR2 YSYEKL. CDR3 length: 14 amino acids. This CDR3 reads CASSLAQGTYEQYF. The CDR3 bases are TGCGCCAGCAGCCTAGCCCAGGGAACCTACGAGCAGTACTTC.

The chain couples TRBV28 to TRBJ2-6; no clear D. The CDR3 is 15 residues long. Germline values: CDR1 MDHEN, CDR2 SYDVKM. Trimming took 2 bases from V and 0 from J, leaving 5 bases between them. For the CDR3, the DNA is TGTGCCAGCAGTTTACTAAGCTCTGGGGCCAACGTCCTGACTTTC. Amino acids: CASSLLSSGANVLTF.

The chain links TRBV14 to TRBJ2-1, with a weak D call TRBD1 (5 bases). This CDR3 contains 17 residues. Trimming removed 1 base from V and 5 bases from J, with 18 bases in between. Per the germline V gene, CDR1 is SGHDN and CDR2 is FVKESK. CDR3 DNA sequence: TGTGCCAGCAGCCAAGGGGGCGCTAGGACCTTCAACAATGAGCAGTTCTTC. Amino acids: CASSQGGARTFNNEQFF.

As DNA, the CDR3 is TGTGCTAGTGGTTTGGTACGGGCAGGGCACACCGGGGAGCTGTTTTTT. Translating it yields CASGLVRAGHTGELFF. V is TRBV12-5 and J is TRBJ2-2, with D possibly matching TRBD1 (5 bases). CDR3 length: 16 residues. Looked up from germline, CDR1 is LGHNT and CDR2 is FRNRAP. V lost 0 bases and J 3 bases, leaving 11 bases between the germline ends.

This chain uses TRBV28 with TRBJ1-2; D not certain. The CDR3 contains 13 residues. Trimming stripped 3 bases from V and 1 base from J, with 6 bases between. In germline, CDR1 is MDHEN, CDR2 SYDVKM. The CDR3 nucleotides read TGTGCCAGCAGTTTCAATTTTAACTATGGCTACACCTTC. Translated, it gives CASSFNFNYGYTF.

The rearrangement uses TRBV5-1 and TRBJ2-3; no reliable D call. V was clipped by 0 bases and J by 0 bases, with 5 bases between them. The germline V gene encodes CDR1 SGHRS and CDR2 YFSETQ. The CDR3 extends over 14 amino acids. The CDR3 DNA reads TGCGCCAGCAGCTTGGATCGAAGCACAGATACGCAGTATTTT. Its translation is CASSLDRSTDTQYF.

This chain uses TRBV5-1 with TRBJ2-1; D unclear. The CDR3 spans 15 residues. Trimming removed 4 bases at V and 1 base at J, with 12 bases between. Looked up from germline, CDR1 is SGHRS and CDR2 is YFSETQ. CDR3 protein: CASSMSDPSYNEQFF. In nucleotides, the CDR3 is TGCGCCAGCAGCATGTCGGACCCTTCCTACAATGAGCAGTTCTTC.

The chain recombines TRBV11-3 with TRBJ2-3; D perhaps matches TRBD1 (6 bases). This CDR3 comprises 12 residues. V was shortened by 8 bases and J by 3 bases, with 9 bases between the two germline ends. Germline CDR1 SGHNT, CDR2 YENEEA. DNA for the CDR3: TGTGCCAGCTCCCAGGGGACAGATACGCAGTATTTT. Residues: CASSQGTDTQYF.

The chain links TRBV27 to TRBJ2-1, with 9 bases aligning to TRBD1. The CDR3 loop spans 15 amino acids. After removal of 4 bases from V and 8 bases from J, the junction contained 9 bases not matched to a gene. Germline CDR1 is MNHEY and CDR2 is SMNVEV (reference sequence). The CDR3 spells CASSSPGQGAYEQFF. Written as DNA, the CDR3 is TGTGCCAGCAGTTCACCGGGACAGGGAGCCTATGAGCAGTTCTTC.

This chain links TRBV11-2 with TRBJ2-7, with 11 bases identical to TRBD2. The CDR3 runs to 15 residues. V trimming: 1 base; J trimming: 4 bases; junction bases outside the gene matches: 3. CDR1 is SGHAT and CDR2 is FQNNGV in the germline V gene. CDR3 amino acids: CASSLGPSGRYEQYF. Written as DNA, the CDR3 is TGTGCCAGCAGCTTAGGGCCTAGCGGGAGGTACGAGCAGTACTTC.